The TCR beta chain under discussion was sequenced for a study of blood T cells in healthy people across ages. Then a second PCR, running about 6 to 12 cycles, was carried out with a sample-barcoded 5' primer and a J-beta primer mix. TCRdb re-called the 5' RACE reads with MiXCR, one entry per CDR3 protein. Altogether 550,000 to 600,000 distinct CDR3 sequences are present, 25% to 30% being singletons, with the ten largest covering approximately 17%. Deletions cut 2 bases from V and 1 base from J, with 3 bases between. The CDR3 has 13 amino acids. The V and J genes are TRBV12-3 or TRBV12-4 and TRBJ1-5; D remains unclear. The clonotype was recovered from a woman aged 70 to 79 in good health. The sample was blood. The CDR3 is CASSLRSNQPQHF. Written as DNA, the CDR3 is TGTGCCAGCAGTTTAAGGAGCAATCAGCCCCAGCATTTT.